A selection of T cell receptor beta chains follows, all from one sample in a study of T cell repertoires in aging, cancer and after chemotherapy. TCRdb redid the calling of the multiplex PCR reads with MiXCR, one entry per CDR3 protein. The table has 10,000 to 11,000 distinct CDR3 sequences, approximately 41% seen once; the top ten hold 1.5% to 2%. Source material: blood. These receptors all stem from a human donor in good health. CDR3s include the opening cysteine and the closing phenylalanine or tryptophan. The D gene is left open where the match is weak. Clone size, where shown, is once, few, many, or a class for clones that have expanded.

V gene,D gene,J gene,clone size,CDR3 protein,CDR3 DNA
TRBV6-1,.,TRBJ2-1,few,CASSEDELNEQFF,TGTGCCAGCAGTGAAGATGAGCTCAATGAGCAGTTCTTC
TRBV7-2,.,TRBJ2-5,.,CASSSWLGTETQYF,TGTGCCAGCAGCTCGTGGCTAGGGACAGAGACCCAGTACTTC
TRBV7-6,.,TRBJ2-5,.,CASSPSVWETQYF,TGTGCCAGCAGCCCTAGTGTATGGGAGACCCAGTACTTC
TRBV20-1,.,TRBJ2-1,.,CSAFLRDEQFF,TGCAGTGCTTTCCTAAGAGATGAGCAGTTCTTC
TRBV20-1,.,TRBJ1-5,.,CSAQRTVNQPQHF,TGCAGTGCCCAAAGGACAGTCAATCAGCCCCAGCATTTT
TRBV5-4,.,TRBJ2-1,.,CASSWDGSSYNEQFF,TGTGCCAGCAGCTGGGACGGTAGCTCCTACAATGAGCAGTTCTTC
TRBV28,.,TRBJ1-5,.,CASSLNGRNNQPQHF,TGTGCCAGCAGTTTAAATGGACGGAACAATCAGCCCCAGCATTTT
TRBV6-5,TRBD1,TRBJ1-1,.,CASSYRQGRNTEAFF,TGTGCCAGCAGTTATAGACAGGGGCGGAACACTGAAGCTTTCTTT
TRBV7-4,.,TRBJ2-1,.,CASSAQGYNEQFF,TGTGCCAGCAGCGCGCAGGGCTACAATGAGCAGTTCTTC
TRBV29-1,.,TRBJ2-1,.,CSVEGLDSNEQFF,TGCAGCGTTGAAGGATTGGACAGTAACGAGCAGTTCTTC
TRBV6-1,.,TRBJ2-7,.,CASSVAQGTYEQYF,TGTGCCAGCAGTGTGGCCCAGGGGACCTACGAGCAGTACTTC
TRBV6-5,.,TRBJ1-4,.,CASSYRQPNDEKLFF,TGTGCCAGCAGTTACCGACAGCCTAATGATGAAAAACTGTTTTTT
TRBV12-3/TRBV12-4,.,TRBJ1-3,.,CASSFSGDTGNTIYF,TGTGCCAGCAGTTTTAGTGGGGATACTGGAAACACCATATATTTT
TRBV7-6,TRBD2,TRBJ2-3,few,CASSLQPSGGPTDTQYF,TGTGCCAGCAGCTTACAGCCTAGCGGGGGACCTACAGATACGCAGTATTTT
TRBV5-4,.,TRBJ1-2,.,CASSLSRGDYGYTF,TGTGCCAGCAGCCTCTCCAGGGGCGACTATGGCTACACCTTC
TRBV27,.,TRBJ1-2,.,CASSFGGNYGYTF,TGTGCCAGCAGTTTTGGGGGTAACTATGGCTACACCTTC
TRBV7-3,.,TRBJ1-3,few,CASSQFYGGSGNTIYF,TGTGCCAGCAGCCAGTTCTACGGGGGGTCTGGAAACACCATATATTTT
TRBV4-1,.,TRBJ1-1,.,CASSQVPTAMNTEAFF,TGCGCCAGCAGCCAAGTCCCGACAGCCATGAACACTGAAGCTTTCTTT
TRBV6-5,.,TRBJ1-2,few,CASSLGQGGYTF,TGTGCCAGCAGTCTCGGACAAGGGGGCTACACCTTC
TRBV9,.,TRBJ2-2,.,CASSVAFGQKNTGELFF,TGTGCCAGCAGCGTAGCTTTCGGACAGAAGAACACCGGGGAGCTGTTTTTT
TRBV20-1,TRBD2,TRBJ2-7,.,CSATRLAESSYEQYF,TGCAGTGCTACACGACTAGCGGAAAGCTCCTACGAGCAGTACTTC
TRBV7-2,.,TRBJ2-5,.,CASSLTGRPQETQYF,TGTGCCAGCAGCTTAACGGGACGGCCCCAAGAGACCCAGTACTTC
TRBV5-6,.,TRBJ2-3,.,CASSLSPVGAASTDTQYF,TGTGCCAGCAGCTTATCCCCGGTAGGAGCGGCTAGCACAGATACGCAGTATTTT
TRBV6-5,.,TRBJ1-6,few,CASRTNLGGSPLHF,TGTGCCAGCAGGACGAACCTGGGAGGATCACCCCTCCACTTT
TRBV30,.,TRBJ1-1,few,CAWSAGQIEAFF,TGTGCCTGGAGCGCCGGACAGATTGAAGCTTTCTTT
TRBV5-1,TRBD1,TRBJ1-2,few,CASSFEGQGSGYTF,TGCGCCAGCAGCTTTGAGGGACAGGGATCTGGCTACACCTTC
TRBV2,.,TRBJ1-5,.,CASRGDTGQPQHF,TGTGCCAGCAGGGGGGACACGGGTCAGCCCCAGCATTTT
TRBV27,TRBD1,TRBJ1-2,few,CASSFGVDRANYGYTF,TGTGCCAGCAGTTTCGGGGTGGACAGGGCTAACTATGGCTACACCTTC
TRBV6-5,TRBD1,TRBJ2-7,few,CASSLTGTDSYEQYF,TGTGCCAGCAGTTTAACCGGGACAGACTCCTACGAGCAGTACTTC
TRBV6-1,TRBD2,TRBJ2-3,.,CASSEVGGGVDTQYF,TGTGCCAGCAGTGAAGTGGGCGGGGGGGTAGATACGCAGTATTTT
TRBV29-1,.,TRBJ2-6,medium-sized,CSVEKGAGANVLTF,TGCAGCGTTGAAAAGGGAGCTGGGGCCAACGTCCTGACTTTC
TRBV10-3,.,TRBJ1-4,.,CAISDNRSSEKLFF,TGTGCCATCAGTGATAACAGAAGTAGTGAAAAACTGTTTTTT
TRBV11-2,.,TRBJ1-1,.,CASSPSPTEAFF,TGTGCCAGCAGCCCCAGCCCCACTGAAGCTTTCTTT
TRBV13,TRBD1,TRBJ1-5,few,CASSGQGDGNQPQHF,TGTGCCAGCAGCGGACAGGGGGACGGCAATCAGCCCCAGCATTTT
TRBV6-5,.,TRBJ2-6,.,CASRRPEGGGSGANVLTF,TGTGCCAGCAGGCGGCCAGAGGGAGGGGGCTCTGGGGCCAACGTCCTGACTTTC
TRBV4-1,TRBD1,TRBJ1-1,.,CASSQVAGGYTEAFF,TGCGCCAGCAGCCAAGTCGCAGGGGGCTACACTGAAGCTTTCTTT
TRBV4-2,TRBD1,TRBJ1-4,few,CASSQDRGQSGEKLFF,TGTGCCAGCAGCCAAGATAGGGGACAGTCAGGGGAAAAACTGTTTTTT
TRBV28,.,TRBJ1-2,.,CASSTLGSNYGYTF,TGTGCCAGCAGTACCCTCGGGTCTAACTATGGCTACACCTTC
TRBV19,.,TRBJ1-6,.,CASSIYPDSPLHF,TGTGCCAGTAGTATTTATCCAGATTCACCCCTCCACTTT
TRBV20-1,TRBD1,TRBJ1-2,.,CSVSQGAQEAAGYTF,TGCAGTGTCTCACAGGGGGCGCAGGAGGCTGCTGGCTACACCTTC
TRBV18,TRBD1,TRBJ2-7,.,CASSPSQGYEQYF,TGTGCCAGCTCTCCCTCACAGGGGTACGAGCAGTACTTC
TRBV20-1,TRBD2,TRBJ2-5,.,CSATRGGAETQYF,TGCAGTGCTACGCGCGGGGGGGCAGAGACCCAGTACTTC
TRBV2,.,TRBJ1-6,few,CASSGGGRGGSPLHF,TGTGCCAGCAGTGGTGGGGGGCGGGGTGGTTCACCCCTCCACTTT
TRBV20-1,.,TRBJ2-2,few,CSEGRDSRTGELFF,TGCAGCGAGGGGCGGGACTCACGGACCGGGGAGCTGTTTTTT
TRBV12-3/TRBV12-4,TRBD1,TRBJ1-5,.,CASSLTGVSGQPQHF,TGTGCCAGCAGTTTAACAGGGGTTTCAGGTCAGCCCCAGCATTTT
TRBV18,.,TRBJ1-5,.,CASSNGNSNQPQHF,TGTGCCAGCTCAAACGGGAATAGCAATCAGCCCCAGCATTTT
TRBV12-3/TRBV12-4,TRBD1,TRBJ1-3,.,CTSSEGQGRNTIYF,TGTACCAGCAGTGAAGGACAGGGCAGAAACACCATATATTTT
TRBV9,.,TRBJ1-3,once,CASSVAGPGSTIYF,TGTGCCAGCAGCGTAGCAGGGCCTGGGAGCACCATATATTTT
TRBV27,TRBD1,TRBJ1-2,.,CARSLSPGTGGYGYTF,TGTGCCAGAAGTTTGTCCCCCGGGACAGGGGGCTATGGCTACACCTTC
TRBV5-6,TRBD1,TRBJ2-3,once,CASSSGTDLADTQYF,TGTGCCAGCAGCTCCGGGACAGACCTTGCAGATACGCAGTATTTT
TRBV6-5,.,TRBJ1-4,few,CASRSGRSRAATNEKLFF,TGTGCCAGCAGGTCTGGACGGTCAAGGGCTGCAACTAATGAAAAACTGTTTTTT
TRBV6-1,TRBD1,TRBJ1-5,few,CASRTGNFNQPQHF,TGTGCCAGCAGGACAGGGAACTTCAATCAGCCCCAGCATTTT
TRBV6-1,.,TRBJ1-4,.,CASSLLAWSGEKLFF,TGTGCCAGCAGTTTATTAGCTTGGTCCGGGGAAAAACTGTTTTTT
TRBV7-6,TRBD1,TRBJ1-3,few,CASSPRQGASGNTIYF,TGTGCCAGCAGCCCAAGGCAGGGGGCCTCCGGAAACACCATATATTTT
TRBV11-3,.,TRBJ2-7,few,CASSPSEGYEQYF,TGTGCCAGCAGCCCCTCAGAGGGCTACGAGCAGTACTTC
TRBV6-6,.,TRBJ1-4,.,CASSYPASPNEKLFF,TGTGCCAGCAGTTACCCAGCAAGCCCTAATGAAAAACTGTTTTTT